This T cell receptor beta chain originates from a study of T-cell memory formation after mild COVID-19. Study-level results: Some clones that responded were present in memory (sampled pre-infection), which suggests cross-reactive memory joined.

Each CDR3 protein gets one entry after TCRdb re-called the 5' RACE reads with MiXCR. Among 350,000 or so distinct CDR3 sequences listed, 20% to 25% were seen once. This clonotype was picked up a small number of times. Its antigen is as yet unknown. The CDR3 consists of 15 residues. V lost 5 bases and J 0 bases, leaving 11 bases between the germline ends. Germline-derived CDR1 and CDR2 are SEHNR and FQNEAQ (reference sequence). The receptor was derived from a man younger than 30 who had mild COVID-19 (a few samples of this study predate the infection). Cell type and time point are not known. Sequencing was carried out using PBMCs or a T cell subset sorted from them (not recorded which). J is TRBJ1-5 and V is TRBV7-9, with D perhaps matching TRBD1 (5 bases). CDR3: CASSRDSHSNQPQHF. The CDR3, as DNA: TGTGCCAGCAGCCGTGACAGTCATAGCAATCAGCCCCAGCATTTT.